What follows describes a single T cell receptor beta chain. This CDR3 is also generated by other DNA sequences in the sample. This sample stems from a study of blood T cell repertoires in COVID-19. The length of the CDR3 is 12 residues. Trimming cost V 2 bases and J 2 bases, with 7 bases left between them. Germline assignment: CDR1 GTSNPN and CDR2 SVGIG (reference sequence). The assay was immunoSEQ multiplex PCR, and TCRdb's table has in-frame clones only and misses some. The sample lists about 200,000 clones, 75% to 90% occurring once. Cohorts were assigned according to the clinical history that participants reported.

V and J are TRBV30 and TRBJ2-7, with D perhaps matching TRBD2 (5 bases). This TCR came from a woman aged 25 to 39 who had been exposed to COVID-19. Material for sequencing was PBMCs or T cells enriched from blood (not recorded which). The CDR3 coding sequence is TGTGCCTGGAGTAGCGGTACCTACGAGCAGTACTTC. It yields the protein CAWSSGTYEQYF.